The following is a T cell receptor beta chain sequence with its context. The antigen is undetermined. The data are from a study of T cell responses to AZD1222 COVID-19 vaccine. Whole-study context: Combined were second doses at about 4 or about 12 weeks. Study findings and constraints: None of the repertoires were sampled until the peak T cell response had passed. Only a handful of AZD1222 recipients, roughly six in all, had baseline seropositivity. Clonal diversity was possibly underestimated, and the donors were mostly white British, with more females.

The J segment lost 7 bases and the V segment lost 6 bases, leaving 9 bases of the junction unmatched. The germline V gene has CDR1 MNHEY and CDR2 SMNVEV (reference sequence). CDR3 length: 14 amino acids. The protocol was immunoSEQ multiplex PCR, while the TCRdb copy is restricted to in-frame clones and leaves out a portion. The sample consists of 100,000 to 150,000 clones, about nine tenths of them appearing once. The sequence was collected from an adult in good health. The sample in question was peripheral blood, obtained on day 0 of AZD1222 vaccination. V is TRBV27 and J is TRBJ1-2; 9 bases are a match to TRBD1. The DNA for the CDR3 is TGTGCCAGCAGAGCATCCGGACAGGGGTTTGGCTACACCTTC. This gives the protein CASRASGQGFGYTF.